The 16 T cell receptor beta chains listed next were all sequenced from one sample in a study of spatial heterogeneity in lung cancer. Study observations and caveats: Tumoral mutation counts were tracked by counts of expanded intratumoral alpha and beta TCRs.

Stated time point: sample taken at primary tumor resection. One entry per CDR3 protein, called by TCRdb with MiXCR from the 5' RACE reads. This table has 9,000 to 13,000 distinct CDR3 sequences, about 8% appearing once. These receptors are not linked to any known antigen. The sequencing here drew on lung tumor tissue, taken at surgery. These receptors were obtained from a female donor with early-stage non-small cell lung cancer.

This clonotype was recorded many times. The chain is built from TRBV28 and TRBJ2-7; D unresolved. The germline V gene has CDR1 MDHEN and CDR2 SYDVKM. The CDR3 has 15 amino acids. V lost 4 bases to trimming and J lost 0 bases, with 13 bases between them. The CDR3 DNA sequence: TGTGCCAGCAGTTCCATTGGCGTCCCCTCCTACGAGCAGTACTTC. Protein sequence: CASSSIGVPSYEQYF.

By share, this clonotype ranks as medium-sized. This rearrangement joins TRBV7-6 to TRBJ2-5; D ambiguous. Germline CDR1 and CDR2: SGHVS and FNYEAQ. There are 12 residues in the CDR3. Trimming pared 0 bases from V and 5 bases from J, leaving 4 bases between. CDR3 region: CASSLALETQYF. The CDR3 region has the DNA TGTGCCAGCAGCTTAGCGCTTGAGACCCAGTACTTC. The full variable domain, in which reference TRBV7-6 and TRBJ2-5 provide the parts outside the CDR3, is GAGVSQSPRYKVTKRGQDVALRCDPISGHVSLYWYRQALGQGPEFLTYFNYEAQQDKSGLPNDRFSAERPEGSISTLTIQRTEQRDSAMYRCASSLALETQYFGPGTRLLVL.

This clonotype was seen at least ten times. The junction shows a germline mismatch at one end, possibly a read error. The V gene is TRBV2, the J gene TRBJ1-4; D uncertain. The CDR3 runs 10 residues. In germline, CDR1 is SNHLY, CDR2 FYNNEI. In DNA, the CDR3 is TGTGCCAGTAAAAATGGAAAACTGTTTTTT. Its protein product is CASKNGKLFF.

This clonotype was counted ten times or more. V gene TRBV7-8 combines with J gene TRBJ1-3; D may be TRBD1 (5 bases). Deletions cut 1 base from V and 4 bases from J, with 11 bases between. The CDR3 is 15 amino acids. Germline assignment: CDR1 SGHVS and CDR2 FQNEAQ. CDR3 nucleotide sequence: TGTGCCAGCAGCTTAGGGCAGGGTACCGGAAACACCATATATTTT. Protein product: CASSLGQGTGNTIYF.

In DNA form, the CDR3 reads TGTGCCTGGACTCTCGGGGGGCACACAGATACGCAGTATTTT. As protein: CAWTLGGHTDTQYF. V is TRBV30 and J is TRBJ2-3, with a possible D match to TRBD2 (7 bases). Germline loops: CDR1 GTSNPN, CDR2 SVGIG (reference sequence). V was pared by 4 bases and J by 2 bases, with 13 bases between. The CDR3 spans 14 residues.

This clonotype was picked up a small number of times. The chain uses TRBV14 and TRBJ2-2; no clear D. This CDR3 region has 18 residues. Trimming took off 0 bases at V and 2 bases at J, with 16 bases between the two ends. Germline CDR1 reads SGHDN; CDR2 reads FVKESK. CDR3 coding DNA: TGTGCCAGCAGCCAAGATGGCCCCCGCAGGCCCAACACCGGGGAGCTGTTTTTT. Protein: CASSQDGPRRPNTGELFF.

There are many counts of this clonotype. The chain employs TRBV11-2 and TRBJ1-1; TRBD1 agrees at 7 bases. V lost 5 bases, J lost 2 bases, and 2 bases stayed unmatched. The CDR3 loop spans 13 amino acids. CDR1 is SGHAT and CDR2 is FQNNGV in the germline V gene. The CDR3 sequence: CASSRQGNTEAFF. CDR3 nucleotide sequence: TGTGCCAGCAGCAGACAGGGCAACACTGAAGCTTTCTTT.

This clonotype came up many times. This chain uses TRBV5-1 with TRBJ1-2, with D hard to call. In germline, CDR1 is SGHRS, CDR2 YFSETQ. The CDR3 loop spans 13 amino acids. V was shortened by 6 bases and J by 2 bases, with 11 bases between the two germline ends. CDR3 nucleotide sequence: TGCGCCAGCAAAGAGGGCGCGAACTATGGCTACACCTTC. This sequence encodes CASKEGANYGYTF.

This clonotype was observed at least ten times. The chain combines TRBV28 with TRBJ1-1; TRBD1 is a possible D gene (6 bases). V lost 8 bases, J lost 5 bases, and 21 bases lay in between. The CDR3 is 15 residues long. Per germline, CDR1 MDHEN and CDR2 SYDVKM. The CDR3 loop is CASSPGGGRVTEAFF. In nucleotides, the CDR3 is TGTGCCAGCTCCCCCGGGGGGGGGCGGGTTACTGAAGCTTTCTTT. Based on the CDR3 plus reference TRBV28 and TRBJ1-1, the full variable domain is DVKVTQSSRYLVKRTGEKVFLECVQDMDHENMFWYRQDPGLGLRLIYFSYDVKMKEKGDIPEGYSVSREKKERFSLILESASTNQTSMYLCASSPGGGRVTEAFFGQGTRLTVV.

At least ten counts were recorded for this clonotype. The chain uses TRBV20-1 and TRBJ1-3, with a possible D match to TRBD1 (5 bases). CDR1 and CDR2 from the germline V gene are DFQATT and SNEGSKA (reference sequence). The V and J ends lost 1 base and 7 bases respectively, with 20 bases between them. This CDR3 is 16 amino acids long. The CDR3 coding sequence is TGCAGTGCTAGAGGGGGGGAAGGCCGTAGAGGGAACACCATATATTTT. Its translation: CSARGGEGRRGNTIYF.

This clonotype was seen repeatedly, ten times or more. The genes are TRBV7-9 and TRBJ2-7; unclear D gene. Trimming took off 5 bases at V and 1 base at J, with 12 bases between the two ends. Germline V gene lookup returns CDR1 SEHNR and CDR2 FQNEAQ (reference sequence). CDR3 length equals 14 residues. CDR3 nucleotides: TGTGCCAGCAGCCCCTCGGCGGTATCCTACGAGCAGTACTTC. The encoded protein is CASSPSAVSYEQYF.

There are many counts of this clonotype. The chain recombines TRBV12-3 or TRBV12-4 with TRBJ2-7, with 11 positions matching TRBD2. The CDR3 spans 14 residues. V shed 3 bases, J shed 4 bases, and the junction held 2 bases outside the gene matches. The CDR3 loop reads CASSFTSGGYEQYF. In nucleotides, the CDR3 is TGTGCCAGCAGTTTTACTAGCGGGGGTTACGAGCAGTACTTC.

This clonotype was seen more than once but under ten times. A much larger clone lies one base from this, so it may be a read error. The chain combines TRBV10-3 with TRBJ2-2; D unclear. V lost 11 bases, J lost 0 bases, and 16 bases lay in between. The CDR3 consists of 15 residues. From germline, CDR1 is ENHRY and CDR2 SYGVKD. The CDR3 protein is CAGAPLTANTGELFF. In nucleotides, the CDR3 is TGTGCCGGTGCTCCCCTGACGGCGAACACCGGGGAGCTGTTTTTT.

There are many counts of this clonotype. The junction departs from the called germline gene at one end, perhaps through a read error. The gene calls are TRBV7-2 and TRBJ1-2, with D tentatively TRBD1 (6 bases). Germline CDR1 reads SGHTA; CDR2 reads FQGNSA. This CDR3 spans 12 amino acids. As DNA, the CDR3 is TGTGCCAGCAGCCTGGGACAACCTGTCCTGCTATTC. The encoded protein is CASSLGQPVLLF.

This clonotype was observed many times. As DNA, the CDR3 is TGTGCCAATGGAGAAAGAGGTATGAGAGCTTTCTTT. Translation: CANGERGMRAFF. The chain joins TRBV6-1 to TRBJ1-1; no definite D call. The CDR3 spans 12 residues. From germline, CDR1 is MNHNS and CDR2 SASEGT. Trimming left V 10 bases short and J 10 bases short, with 19 bases between.

This clonotype came up many times. The chain is built from TRBV20-1 and TRBJ1-5; D is unclear. CDR1 and CDR2 from the germline V gene are DFQATT and SNEGSKA (reference sequence). V dropped 3 bases and J dropped 2 bases, with 8 bases sitting between them. This CDR3 has 13 amino acids. CDR3 region: CSASQAGNQPQHF. The CDR3 region has the DNA TGCAGTGCTAGCCAGGCAGGCAATCAGCCCCAGCATTTT.